A selection of T cell receptor beta chains follows, all from one sample in a study of human T cells and chemical hapten exposure. TCRdb reprocessed the RACE reads with MiXCR, giving one entry per CDR3 protein. Among about 110,000 distinct CDR3 sequences listed, about 12% were seen once. Material: whole blood, obtained in connection with sensitization to the hapten diphenylcyclopropenone (DPC). The receptors stem from a woman between 50 and 59 years old with alopecia areata. Some clones in this sample may be carry-over from other donors' samples. CDR3s include the opening cysteine and the closing phenylalanine or tryptophan. Fields, in order: clone size, J gene, V gene, D gene, CDR3 protein, CDR3 DNA. The D gene is left open where the match is weak. Only part of the rows carry a size: once, few, many, or a class if the clone is expanded.

clone_size: many
j_call: TRBJ1-1
v_call: TRBV4-2
d_call: -
cdr3_aa: CASSQDMGDVRMNTEAFF
cdr3_nt: TGTGCCAGCAGCCAAGATATGGGGGACGTCAGAATGAACACTGAAGCTTTCTTT

clone_size: many
j_call: TRBJ2-1
v_call: TRBV6-5
d_call: -
cdr3_aa: CASSLGPVSYNEQFF
cdr3_nt: TGTGCCAGCAGCCTGGGTCCAGTCTCCTACAATGAGCAGTTCTTC

clone_size: few
j_call: TRBJ2-2
v_call: TRBV3-1
d_call: -
cdr3_aa: CASSPQGTTTGELFF
cdr3_nt: TGTGCCAGCAGCCCACAGGGTACGACCACCGGGGAGCTGTTTTTT

clone_size: many
j_call: TRBJ1-2
v_call: TRBV6-1
d_call: -
cdr3_aa: CATPLLGRDYGYTF
cdr3_nt: TGTGCCACTCCACTTTTGGGACGGGACTATGGCTACACCTTC

clone_size: few
j_call: TRBJ2-1
v_call: TRBV29-1
d_call: TRBD1
cdr3_aa: CSVPRQGAYEQFF
cdr3_nt: TGCAGCGTTCCCAGACAGGGGGCCTATGAGCAGTTCTTC

clone_size: many
j_call: TRBJ2-3
v_call: TRBV7-6
d_call: -
cdr3_aa: CASRPLGGGPDTQYF
cdr3_nt: TGTGCCAGCAGGCCCTTGGGGGGAGGTCCAGATACGCAGTATTTT

clone_size: -
j_call: TRBJ2-4
v_call: TRBV7-2
d_call: TRBD1
cdr3_aa: CASSVQGADKNIQYF
cdr3_nt: TGTGCCAGCAGCGTACAGGGGGCGGACAAAAACATTCAGTACTTC

clone_size: -
j_call: TRBJ1-3
v_call: TRBV7-4
d_call: TRBD1
cdr3_aa: CASSRTGRVSGNTIYF
cdr3_nt: TGTGCCAGCAGCCGGACAGGGAGGGTCTCTGGAAACACCATATATTTT

clone_size: few
j_call: TRBJ2-5
v_call: TRBV7-2
d_call: -
cdr3_aa: CASSFRGTAQETQYF
cdr3_nt: TGTGCCAGCAGCTTTCGGGGCACGGCTCAAGAGACCCAGTACTTC

clone_size: -
j_call: TRBJ1-5
v_call: TRBV7-9
d_call: TRBD1
cdr3_aa: CASSLDMFDRDQPQHF
cdr3_nt: TGTGCCAGCAGCTTAGATATGTTTGACAGGGATCAGCCCCAGCATTTT